Sequencing of this T cell receptor (beta chain) was carried out in a study of T cell responses to AZD1222 COVID-19 vaccine. About the research overall: Second-dose recipients at about 4 or about 12 weeks were treated as one pooled group.

Assay: immunoSEQ multiplex PCR; the TCRdb copy retains only in-frame clones and omits some. The table has about 110,000 clones, around 89% seen once. General study results and limits: White British donors predominated, females outnumbered males, and clonal diversity was possibly underestimated. Two AZD1222 doses significantly raised spike-specific TCR breadth and depth over controls.

The CDR3 covers 16 residues. Germline-derived CDR1 and CDR2 are MNHNS and SASEGT. The V end was cut by 4 bases, the J end by 2 bases, with 14 bases between. With regard to this clone: As yet, its antigen is unknown.

This TCR was sampled from an adult in good health. The chain is built from TRBV6-1 and TRBJ2-2; D ambiguous. Sample: peripheral blood, taken on day 0 of AZD1222 vaccination. For the CDR3, the DNA is TGTGCCAGCAGTGCGACTGCAGGATCCAACACCGGGGAGCTGTTTTTT. Translating gives CASSATAGSNTGELFF.